A single sample is the source of the 25 T cell receptor beta chains below, sequenced in a study of graft-versus-host responses after intestinal transplantation. Assay: immunoSEQ multiplex PCR; the TCRdb copy retains only in-frame clones and omits some. The table shows just over 20,000 clones, with 85% to 90% occurring only once. The sample was PBMCs, taken roughly ten weeks after intestinal transplantation. The receptors were gathered from a human patient who received an intestinal transplant, so some T cells may come from the graft donor.

The chain joins TRBV11-3 to TRBJ2-7; no firm D call. CDR1 SGHNT and CDR2 YENEEA come from the germline V gene. There are 14 residues in the CDR3. V was clipped by 0 bases and J by 2 bases, with 8 bases between them. CDR3 protein: CASSLDPQPYEQYF. DNA of the CDR3: TGTGCCAGCAGCTTAGACCCGCAACCCTACGAGCAGTACTTC.

This clone was seen once. The chain carries TRBV6-1 and TRBJ1-2, with D possibly matching TRBD1 (5 bases). The V gene lost 3 bases and the J gene lost 5 bases, with 22 bases spanning the gap. Germline CDR1 and CDR2: MNHNS and SASEGT. There are 17 residues in the CDR3. The CDR3 protein is CASSDPAGGQAGYGYTF. The CDR3 nucleotides read TGTGCCAGCAGTGATCCAGCGGGGGGTCAAGCGGGGTATGGCTACACCTTC.

This chain links TRBV4-3 with TRBJ2-5, with TRBD2 matching over 9 bases. Losses at the gene ends were 0 bases for V and 5 bases for J; bases not matched to a gene: 4. Looked up from germline, CDR1 is LGHNA and CDR2 is YSLEER. This CDR3 contains 15 residues. The CDR3 nucleotides are TGCGCCAGCAGCCAAGATGCTAGCGGGGAGGAGACCCAGTACTTC. Residues: CASSQDASGEETQYF.

V usage is TRBV5-6 and J usage is TRBJ2-1; TRBD2 might be the D (6 bases). Trimming stripped 4 bases from V and 6 bases from J, with 11 bases between. The length of the CDR3 is 13 residues. Germline values: CDR1 SGHDT, CDR2 YYEEEE. CDR3: CASSLGTFNEQFF. The CDR3 nucleotides are TGTGCCAGCAGCCTTGGGACTTTCAATGAGCAGTTCTTC.

The chain couples TRBV7-9 to TRBJ1-2; D remains unclear. V dropped 5 bases and J dropped 1 base, with 23 bases sitting between them. This CDR3 comprises 18 residues. Germline CDR1 SEHNR, CDR2 FQNEAQ (reference sequence). The CDR3 region has the DNA TGTGCCAGCAGCCCAGGAGATGAGTGGGTTGGGTATAACTATGGCTACACCTTC. Translating it yields CASSPGDEWVGYNYGYTF.

The table lists this clone with a count of one. J is TRBJ1-1 and V is TRBV7-9; no clear D gene. The V gene lost 5 bases and the J gene lost 3 bases, with 16 bases spanning the gap. CDR1 is SEHNR, CDR2 FQNEAQ, per germline (reference sequence). This CDR3 has 15 residues. The chain's CDR3 is CASSRGEVRDTEAFF. The DNA of the CDR3 is TGTGCCAGCAGCAGAGGAGAGGTGCGGGACACTGAAGCTTTCTTT.

The chain recombines TRBV30 with TRBJ2-7; D remains ambiguous. From germline, CDR1 is GTSNPN and CDR2 SVGIG (reference sequence). The CDR3 is 13 amino acids. With 0 bases removed from V and 4 bases from J, the gap between germline ends came to 10 bases. CDR3 coding DNA: TGTGCCTGGAGTGTCGGGCCTCCTTACGAGCAGTACTTC. This sequence encodes CAWSVGPPYEQYF.

This clone was counted only a few times. The chain links TRBV19 to TRBJ1-2; 12 bases fit TRBD1. This CDR3 contains 14 residues. Germline values: CDR1 LNHDA, CDR2 SQIVND (reference sequence). The V and J ends lost 10 bases and 3 bases, in that order; junction bases with no gene match: 6. The CDR3 coding sequence is TGTGCCACCACTGGGACAGGGGGCGACTATGGCTACACCTTC. It is translated as CATTGTGGDYGYTF.

V and J are TRBV2 and TRBJ1-1; 8 bases match TRBD1. The germline V gene encodes CDR1 SNHLY and CDR2 FYNNEI. The CDR3 runs to 14 residues. V lost 9 bases, J lost 1 base, and 7 bases stayed unmatched. The CDR3 region is CARTTGVGNTEAFF. In nucleotides, the CDR3 is TGTGCCAGAACGACAGGGGTGGGGAACACTGAAGCTTTCTTT. Looking up the rest from reference TRBV2 and TRBJ1-1 gives the full variable domain: EPEVTQTPSHQVTQMGQEVILRCVPISNHLYFYWYRQILGQKVEFLVSFYNNEISEKSEIFDDQFSVERPDGSNFTLKIRSTKLEDSAMYFCARTTGVGNTEAFFGQGTRLTVV.

The chain joins TRBV7-2 to TRBJ2-7, with 9 bases identical to TRBD1. The CDR3 is made up of 15 amino acids. CDR1 and CDR2 (germline): SGHTA, FQGNSA. With V trimmed by 1 base and J by 1 base, 2 bases remained unmatched. The CDR3 DNA is TGTGCCAGCAGCTTAGGGACAGGGGTATCCTACGAGCAGTACTTC. This codes for CASSLGTGVSYEQYF.

V and J are TRBV10-3 and TRBJ2-7, with a weak D call TRBD1 (5 bases). Trimming took 1 base from V and 7 from J, leaving 11 bases between them. The length of the CDR3 is 13 residues. The germline V gene has CDR1 ENHRY and CDR2 SYGVKD. The CDR3 loop reads CAISEYDSHEQYF. The CDR3 bases are TGTGCCATCAGTGAGTACGACAGCCATGAGCAGTACTTC.

The chain recombines TRBV10-2 with TRBJ2-5; perhaps TRBD2 as D (6 bases). TRBJ2-7 explains the end of the DNA better; the J call may be wrong. This CDR3 comprises 15 residues. Germline CDR1 reads WSHSY; CDR2 reads SAAADI. CDR3 sequence reads: CASSELFAGSDEQYF. DNA of the CDR3: TGCGCCAGCAGTGAGTTGTTCGCCGGGAGCGACGAGCAGTACTTC.

This chain joins TRBV7-2 and TRBJ2-7; possibly TRBD2 for D (6 bases). Trimming cost V 4 bases and J 0 bases, with 19 bases left between them. Germline-derived CDR1 and CDR2 are SGHTA and FQGNSA. The CDR3 is made up of 17 amino acids. CDR3 in DNA: TGTGCCAGCAGCTCCCACAGCAGGGCGGGGATCTCCTACGAGCAGTACTTC. As protein: CASSSHSRAGISYEQYF.

V is TRBV10-3 and J is TRBJ1-3; D is unclear. Trimming took off 2 bases at V and 6 bases at J, with 8 bases between the two ends. The CDR3 length is 13 residues. Germline CDR1 ENHRY, CDR2 SYGVKD. The CDR3 spells CAISEDIENTIYF. CDR3 in DNA: TGTGCCATCAGTGAGGACATTGAAAACACCATATATTTT.

This clone was picked up a small number of times. The CDR3 DNA reads TGTGCCAGCAGCTTACTAGCGAGCTCCTACAATGAGCAGTTCTTC. Translation: CASSLLASSYNEQFF. The J gene is TRBJ2-1, the V gene TRBV11-3, with a possible D match to TRBD2 (6 bases). The CDR3 extends over 15 amino acids. V lost 2 bases to trimming and J lost 0 bases, with 8 bases between them. Germline loops: CDR1 SGHNT, CDR2 YENEEA.

The CDR3 reads CASSQEWYGVDEQYF. CDR3 bases: TGCGCCAGCAGCCAAGAGTGGTACGGGGTGGACGAGCAGTACTTC. This chain joins TRBV4-3 and TRBJ2-7; D might be TRBD2 (5 bases). The germline V gene encodes CDR1 LGHNA and CDR2 YSLEER. CDR3 length equals 15 residues. Trimming pared 0 bases from V and 5 bases from J, leaving 14 bases between.

This clone appeared once. The rearrangement uses TRBV7-9 and TRBJ2-7; TRBD1 aligns across 8 bases. V lost 5 bases, J lost 0 bases, and 9 bases stayed unmatched. In germline, CDR1 is SEHNR, CDR2 FQNEAQ (reference sequence). This CDR3 contains 16 residues. CDR3 in DNA: TGTGCCAGCAGCGTGACAGGGGATACTTACTCCTACGAGCAGTACTTC. This translates into CASSVTGDTYSYEQYF.

This clone was seen once. The V and J genes are TRBV6-5 and TRBJ2-3; 7 bases agree with TRBD1. This CDR3 spans 14 amino acids. Germline V gene lookup returns CDR1 MNHEY and CDR2 SVGAGI. J was trimmed by 4 bases and V by 10 bases; bases with no gene match: 11. CDR3 coding DNA: TGTGCCACCCTAGGGGGCCTTGACGCAGATACGCAGTATTTT. Amino acids: CATLGGLDADTQYF.

The V gene is TRBV6-7, the J gene TRBJ2-6; no reliable D call. TRBV6-7 is an ORF for which the function is uncertain. The CDR3 is 18 amino acids. The V end lost 5 bases, the J end lost 5 bases, and 22 bases lay between the germline ends. This chain's CDR3 is CASSPLRRLQSRANVLTF. CDR3 coding DNA: TGTGCCAGCAGTCCCCTCCGGCGTTTACAAAGTCGGGCCAACGTCCTGACTTTC.

The gene calls are TRBV19 and TRBJ2-1, with D tentatively TRBD2 (5 bases). This CDR3 contains 13 residues. The V end lost 6 bases, the J end lost 5 bases, and 11 bases lay between the germline ends. Germline values: CDR1 LNHDA, CDR2 SQIVND (reference sequence). The CDR3 here is CASRAGTNNEQFF. For the CDR3, the DNA is TGTGCCAGTAGGGCGGGCACGAACAATGAGCAGTTCTTC.

V gene TRBV7-2 combines with J gene TRBJ1-2; no clear D gene. The ends were cut back, 4 bases at V and 8 bases at J, with 20 bases in the middle. The length of the CDR3 is 15 residues. Looked up from germline, CDR1 is SGHTA and CDR2 is FQGNSA. The CDR3 region is CASSSLRVPSMGYTF. CDR3 nucleotides: TGTGCCAGCAGCTCTCTTCGAGTCCCATCTATGGGCTACACCTTC.

This chain uses TRBV11-2 with TRBJ1-6; D unresolved. Germline V gene data show CDR1 as SGHAT and CDR2 as FQNNGV. There are 17 residues in the CDR3. Between the trimmed V and J ends, which lost 1 base and 0 bases, there was a span of 10 bases. CDR3 sequence reads: CASSLVYGSSYNSPLHF. Here the CDR3 DNA reads TGTGCCAGCAGCTTAGTTTACGGTAGCTCCTATAATTCACCCCTCCACTTT.

This clone was seen only once. The chain is built from TRBV19 and TRBJ2-7; TRBD1 matches at 11 bases. V shed 6 bases and J 4 bases; nucleotides not matched to a gene: 2. This CDR3 has 13 residues. Germline CDR1 is LNHDA and CDR2 is SQIVND (reference sequence). CDR3 residues: CASSRDRGYEQYF. CDR3 coding DNA: TGTGCCAGTAGCCGGGACAGGGGGTACGAGCAGTACTTC.

The chain joins TRBV27 to TRBJ1-2; 9 nucleotides agree with TRBD1. This CDR3 region has 14 residues. Germline CDR1 reads MNHEY; CDR2 reads SMNVEV (reference sequence). V shed 5 bases, J shed 6 bases, and the junction held 7 bases outside the gene matches. The CDR3 DNA reads as TGTGCCAGCAGTCCCGGGACAGGGCTCCATGGCTACACCTTC. The encoded protein is CASSPGTGLHGYTF.

V and J are TRBV7-9 and TRBJ2-5; 7 bases are shared with TRBD1. J was trimmed by 9 bases and V by 4 bases; bases with no gene match: 5. CDR3 length: 12 amino acids. Germline V gene data show CDR1 as SEHNR and CDR2 as FQNEAQ (reference sequence). The CDR3 sequence is CASSSTDRAQYF. The DNA for the CDR3 is TGTGCCAGCAGCTCGACCGACAGGGCCCAGTACTTC.